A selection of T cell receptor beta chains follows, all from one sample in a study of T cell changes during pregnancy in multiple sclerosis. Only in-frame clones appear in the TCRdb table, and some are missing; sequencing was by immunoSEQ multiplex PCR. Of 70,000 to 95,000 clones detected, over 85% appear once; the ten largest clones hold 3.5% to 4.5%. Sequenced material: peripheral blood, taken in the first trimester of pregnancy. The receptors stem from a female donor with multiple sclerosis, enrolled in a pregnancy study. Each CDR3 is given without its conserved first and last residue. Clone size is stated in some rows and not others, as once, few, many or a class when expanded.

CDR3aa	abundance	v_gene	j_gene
ASSPAGVNAEAF	.	TRBV7-8	TRBJ1-1
ASSVEAGGPADGELF	.	TRBV9	TRBJ2-2
ASSVGGGIQETQY	.	TRBV9	TRBJ2-5
ASSLTDSYEQY	once	TRBV6-6	TRBJ2-7
ASSDGTGGPGTEAF	.	TRBV27	TRBJ1-1
ASSESRGQETQY	.	TRBV6-1	TRBJ2-5
ASSPRQGKDTQY	.	TRBV7-3	TRBJ2-3
ATSRDSGGRTEAF	.	TRBV15	TRBJ1-1
ASSPAGDIQY	.	TRBV11-2	TRBJ2-4
ASSSRTSHQY	.	TRBV6-5	TRBJ2-4
ASSLGSGGRNQPQH	.	TRBV7-8	TRBJ1-5
ASNWDRDGGYT	.	TRBV11-2	TRBJ1-2
SSQGATNTIY	.	TRBV29-1	TRBJ1-3
ATSRRAGTGNEKLF	.	TRBV15	TRBJ1-4
ASNDSPMDRPYEQY	many	TRBV27	TRBJ2-7
ASSYSGGSINYGYT	.	TRBV6-5	TRBJ1-2
ASSDEWDTQY	.	TRBV2	TRBJ2-3
ASGSGQAHTDTQY	once	TRBV12-5	TRBJ2-3
ASSPDRVNTEAF	few	TRBV5-6	TRBJ1-1